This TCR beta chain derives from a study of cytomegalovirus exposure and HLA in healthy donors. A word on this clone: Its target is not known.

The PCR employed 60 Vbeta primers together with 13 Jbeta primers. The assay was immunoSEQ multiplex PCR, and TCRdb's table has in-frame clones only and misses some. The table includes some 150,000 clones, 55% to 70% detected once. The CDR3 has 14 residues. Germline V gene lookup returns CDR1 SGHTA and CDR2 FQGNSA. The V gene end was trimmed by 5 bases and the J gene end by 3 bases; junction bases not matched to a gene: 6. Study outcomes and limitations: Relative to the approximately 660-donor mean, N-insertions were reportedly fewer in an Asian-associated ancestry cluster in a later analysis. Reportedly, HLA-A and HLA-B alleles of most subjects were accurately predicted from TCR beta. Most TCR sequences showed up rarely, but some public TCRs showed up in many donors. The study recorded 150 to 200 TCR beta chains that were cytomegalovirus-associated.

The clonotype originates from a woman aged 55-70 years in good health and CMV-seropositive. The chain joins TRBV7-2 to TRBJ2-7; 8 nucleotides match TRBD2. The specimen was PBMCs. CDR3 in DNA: TGTGCCAGCAGCCGAGGACTAGCCTTCTACGAGCAGTACTTC. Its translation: CASSRGLAFYEQYF. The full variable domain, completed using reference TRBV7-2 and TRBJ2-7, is GAGVSQSPSNKVTEKGKDVELRCDPISGHTALYWYRQSLGQGLEFLIYFQGNSAPDKSGLPSDRFSAERTGGSVSTLTIQRTQQEDSAVYLCASSRGLAFYEQYFGPGTRLTVT.